This T cell receptor (beta chain) was documented in a study of T cells expressing NK-cell markers. Looking at the study overall: Within the sequenced cohort of eight donors, seven exhibited HCMV seropositivity and one was seronegative.

Looked up from germline, CDR1 is KGHDR and CDR2 is SFDVKD. This CDR3 region has 17 residues. Findings and limits, study-wide: The dominant NKG2C+ clonotypes represented 1.0-7.0% of CD8+ T cells in 6 or 7 donors. Evidence did not settle whether expanded NKG2C+ T cell clones targeted HCMV.

For TCR beta, cDNA was produced by 5'RACE template switching with UMIs. TCRdb reprocessed the 5' RACE reads; each CDR3 protein has one entry and no DNA is given. There are about 460,000 distinct CDR3 sequences in the sample, with approximately 1.5% held by the top ten. Remarks on this clonotype: The antigen is not known.

The chain couples TRBV24-1 to TRBJ1-5; TCRdb names TRBD1, which stays unverified in the absence of DNA. This TCR was recovered from a woman between 50 and 59 years old in good health. Specimen: blood T cells: a sorted CD56 or NKG2C T cell subset, CD4+ or CD8+ T cells, or bulk PBMC T cells (not recorded which). Here the CDR3 reads CAPRPGQGFIDNQPQHF.